This T cell receptor beta chain is from a study of regulatory T cells in long-lasting Graves disease. Building the TCR beta libraries relied on iRepertoire HTBI primers, and CDR3 regions underwent Arm-PCR. TCRdb redid the calling of the multiplex PCR reads with MiXCR, one entry per CDR3 protein. The sample shows about 360,000 distinct CDR3 sequences, about 17% of them seen only once. The time point was: newly diagnosed GD, antithyroid drugs for less than 3 months. Preparation of the TCR library used RNA extracted from PBMCs. CDR3 size: 14 residues. After removal of 5 bases from V and 1 base from J, the junction contained 3 bases not matched to a gene. Germline lookup yields CDR1 MNHNS and CDR2 SASEGT. This clonotype showed up many times. These same data were also listed under a study on T cells in Graves' hyperthyroidism and ophthalmopathy. This second study notes: Over 18 months, lack of ophthalmopathy progression marked Graves' hyperthyroidism as stable. Ophthalmopathy got predicted by the model a median approximately six months before its onset.

The specimen comprised peripheral blood mononuclear cells (PBMCs), sampled at new diagnosis, from a patient treated with antithyroid drugs. The V and J genes are TRBV6-1 and TRBJ2-3; 7 bases are shared with TRBD2. The source of this sequence is a woman between 18 and 30 years old with Graves disease. CDR3 DNA: TGTGCCAGCAGTAGACTAGCCGGCACAGATACGCAGTATTTT. It codes for CASSRLAGTDTQYF.